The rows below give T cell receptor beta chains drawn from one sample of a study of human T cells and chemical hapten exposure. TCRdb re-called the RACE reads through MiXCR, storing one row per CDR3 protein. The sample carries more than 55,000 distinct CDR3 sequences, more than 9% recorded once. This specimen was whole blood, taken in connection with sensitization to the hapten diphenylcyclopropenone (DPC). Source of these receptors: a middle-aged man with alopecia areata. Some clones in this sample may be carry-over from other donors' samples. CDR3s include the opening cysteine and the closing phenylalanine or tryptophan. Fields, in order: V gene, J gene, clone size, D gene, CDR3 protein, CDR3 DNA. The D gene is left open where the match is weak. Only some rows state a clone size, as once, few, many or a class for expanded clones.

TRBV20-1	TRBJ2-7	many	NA	CSARDFEGTYEQYF	TGCAGTGCCCGGGACTTCGAGGGAACCTACGAGCAGTACTTC
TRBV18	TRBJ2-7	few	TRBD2	CASSPSGASGEQYF	TGTGCCAGCTCACCTAGCGGGGCATCGGGGGAGCAGTACTTC
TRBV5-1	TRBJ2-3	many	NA	CASSLGRFTTDTQYF	TGCGCCAGCAGCTTGGGAAGGTTTACCACAGATACGCAGTATTTT
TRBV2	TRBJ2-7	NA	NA	CASSDEREQYF	TGTGCCAGCAGTGACGAGCGGGAGCAGTACTTC
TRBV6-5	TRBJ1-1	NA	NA	CASSYSKGPWTEAFF	TGTGCCAGCAGTTACTCGAAGGGGCCGTGGACTGAAGCTTTCTTT
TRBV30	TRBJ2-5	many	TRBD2	CAYLAGTSGSIGETQYF	TGTGCCTACCTCGCCGGGACTAGCGGGAGTATCGGGGAGACCCAGTACTTC
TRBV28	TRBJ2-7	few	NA	CASSVRAGLGEQYF	TGTGCCAGCAGTGTAAGGGCAGGGTTGGGCGAGCAGTACTTC
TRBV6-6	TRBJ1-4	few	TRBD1	CASRGTGTTNEKLFF	TGTGCCAGCAGGGGGACAGGCACAACTAATGAAAAACTGTTTTTT
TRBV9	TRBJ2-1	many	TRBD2	CASSPRLAAAYNEQFF	TGTGCCAGCAGCCCTAGACTAGCGGCCGCCTACAATGAGCAGTTCTTC
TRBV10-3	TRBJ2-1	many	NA	CAISESAPGLQFF	TGTGCCATCAGTGAGTCCGCGCCGGGGCTGCAGTTCTTC
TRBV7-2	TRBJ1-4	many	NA	CARGGPPPCVFLVELFF	TGTGCCAGGGGGGGGCCGCCTCCGTGTGTTTTTTTGGTCGAACTGTTTTTT
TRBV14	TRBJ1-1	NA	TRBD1	CASSPQGRTEAFF	TGTGCCAGCAGCCCACAGGGGAGAACTGAAGCTTTCTTT
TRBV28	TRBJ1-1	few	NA	CASRAWGMNTEAFF	TGTGCCAGCAGGGCTTGGGGTATGAACACTGAAGCTTTCTTT
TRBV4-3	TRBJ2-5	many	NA	CASSQEDRFETQYF	TGCGCCAGCAGCCAAGAGGACAGATTTGAGACCCAGTACTTC
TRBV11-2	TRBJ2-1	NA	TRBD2	CASSLPGLAANEQFF	TGTGCCAGCAGCTTACCCGGACTAGCAGCGAATGAGCAGTTCTTC
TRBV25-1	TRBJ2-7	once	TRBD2	CASSEWLLAGDPLYYEQYF	TGTGCCAGCAGTGAATGGCTACTAGCGGGAGACCCCCTATATTACGAGCAGTACTTC
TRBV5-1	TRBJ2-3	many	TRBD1	CASSYAGTGAADTQYF	TGCGCCAGCAGCTATGCCGGGACAGGGGCTGCAGATACGCAGTATTTT
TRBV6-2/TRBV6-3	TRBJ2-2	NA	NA	CASSYYLGELFF	TGTGCCAGCAGTTACTATCTCGGGGAGCTGTTTTTT
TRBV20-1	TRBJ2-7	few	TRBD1	CSASGQLKSYEQYF	TGCAGTGCTTCGGGACAGCTAAAATCCTACGAGCAGTACTTC
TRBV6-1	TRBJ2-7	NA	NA	CASSERTAGTYEQYF	TGTGCCAGCAGTGAACGAACAGCAGGGACCTACGAGCAGTACTTC
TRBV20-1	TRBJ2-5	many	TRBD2	CSARVTSSQETQYF	TGCAGTGCTAGAGTGACTAGCAGCCAAGAGACCCAGTACTTC
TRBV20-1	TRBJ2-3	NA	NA	CSAGPKGLYSTDTQYF	TGCAGTGCGGGACCAAAGGGACTTTATAGCACAGATACGCAGTATTTT
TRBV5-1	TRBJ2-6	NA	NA	CASSADDSGANVLTF	TGCGCCAGCAGCGCGGACGATTCTGGGGCCAACGTCCTGACTTTC
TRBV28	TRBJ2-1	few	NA	CASSLIGQPNEQFF	TGTGCCAGCAGTTTAATTGGACAGCCCAATGAGCAGTTCTTC
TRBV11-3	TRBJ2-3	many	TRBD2	CASSPGQGGLFTDTQYF	TGTGCCAGCAGCCCAGGGCAGGGAGGGCTTTTCACAGATACGCAGTATTTT
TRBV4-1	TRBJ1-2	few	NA	CASSQQGVNYGYTF	TGCGCCAGCAGCCAACAAGGGGTGAACTATGGCTACACCTTC
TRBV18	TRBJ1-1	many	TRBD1	CASSLQTGTAEAFF	TGTGCCAGCTCACTTCAGACAGGGACGGCTGAAGCTTTCTTT
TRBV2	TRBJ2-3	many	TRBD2	CASSEGTSGTDTQYF	TGTGCCAGCAGTGAAGGGACTAGCGGCACAGATACGCAGTATTTT
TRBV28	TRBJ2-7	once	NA	CASSSPRASPYHEQYF	TGTGCCAGCAGTTCCCCCAGGGCCTCTCCTTACCACGAGCAGTACTTC
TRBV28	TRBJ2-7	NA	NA	CASKHSFYEQYF	TGTGCCAGCAAGCACAGTTTCTACGAGCAGTACTTC
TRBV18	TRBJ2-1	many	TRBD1	CASSPSTGANEQFF	TGTGCCAGCTCACCATCGACAGGGGCCAATGAGCAGTTCTTC
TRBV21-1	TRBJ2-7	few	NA	CASSSRTSGSSYEQYF	TGTGCCAGCAGCTCTCGGACTAGCGGGAGCTCCTACGAGCAGTACTTC
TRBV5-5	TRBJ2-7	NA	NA	CASSPTPGYVEQYF	TGTGCCAGCAGCCCTACCCCAGGGTATGTCGAGCAGTACTTC
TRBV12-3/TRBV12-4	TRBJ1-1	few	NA	CASSLAIGATEAFF	TGTGCCAGCAGTTTAGCGATTGGGGCCACTGAAGCTTTCTTT
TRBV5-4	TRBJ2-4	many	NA	CASSLNYKNIQYF	TGTGCCAGCAGCTTGAACTACAAAAACATTCAGTACTTC
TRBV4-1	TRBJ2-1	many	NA	CASSLDDEQFF	TGCGCCAGCAGCCTCGACGATGAGCAGTTCTTC
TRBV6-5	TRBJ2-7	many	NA	CASKRYRDTYEQYF	TGTGCCAGCAAAAGGTACCGGGACACTTACGAGCAGTACTTC
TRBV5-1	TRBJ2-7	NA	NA	CASSLAGNEQYF	TGCGCCAGCAGCCTGGCCGGGAACGAGCAGTACTTC
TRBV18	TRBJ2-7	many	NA	CASSMPGTDYEQYF	TGTGCCAGCTCGATGCCCGGGACTGACTACGAGCAGTACTTC
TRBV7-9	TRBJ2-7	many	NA	CASSLTNRDTTYEQYF	TGTGCCAGCAGTTTAACGAACCGGGACACCACCTACGAGCAGTACTTC
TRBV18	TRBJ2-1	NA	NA	CASSPTESSSYNEQFF	TGTGCCAGCTCACCTACGGAGTCGAGCTCCTACAATGAGCAGTTCTTC
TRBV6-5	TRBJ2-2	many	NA	CASKATANTGELFF	TGTGCCAGCAAGGCGACTGCGAACACCGGGGAGCTGTTTTTT
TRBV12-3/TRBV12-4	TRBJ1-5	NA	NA	CASSFVGSHSNQPQHF	TGTGCCAGCAGTTTCGTTGGCAGCCATAGCAATCAGCCCCAGCATTTT
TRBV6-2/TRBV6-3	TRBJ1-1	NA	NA	CASSPVTARAFF	TGTGCCAGCAGTCCGGTGACAGCACGGGCTTTCTTT
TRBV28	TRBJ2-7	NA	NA	CASTQGGYEQYF	TGTGCCAGCACCCAGGGGGGCTACGAGCAGTACTTC
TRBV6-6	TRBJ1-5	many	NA	CASTEWGQPQHF	TGTGCCAGCACTGAATGGGGTCAGCCCCAGCATTTT
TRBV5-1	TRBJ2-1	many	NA	CASSLARPYNEQFF	TGCGCCAGCAGCTTGGCGAGACCCTACAATGAGCAGTTCTTC
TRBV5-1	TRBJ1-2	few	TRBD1	CASSLPGTANGYTF	TGCGCCAGCAGCTTACCCGGGACAGCGAATGGCTACACCTTC
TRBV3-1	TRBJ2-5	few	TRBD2	CASSRGTSGRSETQYF	TGTGCCAGCAGCCGCGGGACTAGCGGGAGAAGCGAGACCCAGTACTTC
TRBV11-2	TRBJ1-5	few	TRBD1	CASSMGTGGNQPQHF	TGTGCCAGCAGCATGGGGACAGGGGGCAATCAGCCCCAGCATTTT